The 27 T cell receptor beta chains listed next were all sequenced from one sample in a study of control samples from healthy donors and cancer patients. Libraries were prepared by immunoSEQ multiplex PCR; TCRdb keeps only in-frame clonotypes and omits some of them. This sample has 150,000 to 200,000 clones, with approximately 94% found just once. Sequences were obtained from blood. The source is a man aged 25 to 40 in good health.

V gene TRBV3-1 (or the pseudogene TRBV3-2) combines with J gene TRBJ1-2, with 10 positions matching TRBD1. Trimming removed 4 bases from V and 8 bases from J; junction bases left unmatched: 16. The CDR3 length is 17 residues. CDR1 and CDR2 (germline): LGHDT, YNNKEL (reference sequence). The CDR3 nucleotides are TGTGCCAGCAGCCTATTAAAGCCCGATGACAGGGGGCACGGCTACACCTTC. Translated, it gives CASSLLKPDDRGHGYTF.

Remarks on this clone: The junction departs from germline at one end; a sequencing error may be responsible. The rearrangement uses TRBV5-5 and TRBJ1-5; a weak D match, TRBD1 (5 bases). This CDR3 has 15 residues. CDR1 and CDR2 (germline): SGHKS, YYEKEE (reference sequence). In DNA form, the CDR3 reads TGTGCCCGCAGCCGGGGGGTGGGGAGCAATCAGCCCCAGCATTTT. It is translated as CARSRGVGSNQPQHF.

This sequence joins TRBV19 and TRBJ1-1; D is unresolved. CDR1 and CDR2 (germline): LNHDA, SQIVND (reference sequence). Deletions cut 5 bases from V and 4 bases from J, with 14 bases between. The CDR3 length is 14 residues. The CDR3 loop reads CASSLGVPGTEAFF. CDR3 sequence (DNA): TGTGCCAGTAGTCTCGGGGTCCCTGGCACTGAAGCTTTCTTT.

This chain connects TRBV6-2 or TRBV6-3 to TRBJ2-7, with D possibly called TRBD1 or TRBD2 (5 bases each). This CDR3 has 15 residues. In germline, CDR1 is MNHEY, CDR2 SVGEGT. V was clipped by 4 bases and J by 0 bases, with 13 bases between them. This chain's CDR3 is CASSWDPQSSYEQYF. CDR3 nucleotides: TGTGCCAGCAGTTGGGACCCTCAGTCCTCCTACGAGCAGTACTTC.

This sequence joins TRBV5-1 and TRBJ1-1, with a weak D call TRBD1 (6 bases). Trimming cost V 3 bases and J 6 bases, with 21 bases left between them. The CDR3 is 16 amino acids. Germline V gene lookup returns CDR1 SGHRS and CDR2 YFSETQ. Here the CDR3 DNA reads TGCGCCAGCAGCTCAGGGGACTACTACCTAGACGCTGAAGCTTTCTTT. Translating gives CASSSGDYYLDAEAFF.

This chain uses TRBV4-2 with TRBJ2-7; 7 nucleotides align to TRBD1. CDR1 LGHNA and CDR2 YNFKEQ come from the germline V gene. The V segment lost 2 bases and the J segment 2 bases; nucleotides outside the gene matches: 6. The length of the CDR3 is 15 residues. The DNA of the CDR3 is TGTGCCAGCAGCCAAAGTGGGACAGCTCCCTACGAGCAGTACTTC. Its translation is CASSQSGTAPYEQYF.

This clone was observed a few times. Other DNA sequences in this specimen translate into the identical CDR3. The chain is built from TRBV7-3 and TRBJ2-1; 8 bases align to TRBD2. This CDR3 comprises 14 residues. V shed 3 bases, J shed 4 bases, and the junction held 2 bases outside the gene matches. Per the germline V gene, CDR1 is SGHTA and CDR2 is FQGTGA. This CDR3 reads CASSFGGGYNEQFF. CDR3 bases: TGTGCCAGCAGCTTTGGCGGGGGGTACAATGAGCAGTTCTTC.

The genes are TRBV5-6 and TRBJ1-2; no clear D gene. CDR1 and CDR2 (germline): SGHDT, YYEEEE. Trimming left V 0 bases short and J 3 bases short, with 3 bases between. This CDR3 is 12 amino acids long. This CDR3 reads CASSLGDYGYTF. The CDR3 bases are TGTGCCAGCAGCTTGGGGGACTATGGCTACACCTTC.

The DNA for the CDR3 is TGTGCCACCAGCACGGGGAGGGGCCTCAAAAACATTCAGTACTTC. It encodes CATSTGRGLKNIQYF. The chain carries TRBV15 and TRBJ2-4; TRBD2 aligns across 7 bases. V trimming: 4 bases; J trimming: 3 bases; junction bases outside the gene matches: 6. Per the germline V gene, CDR1 is LNHNV and CDR2 is YYDKDF (reference sequence). The CDR3 length is 15 residues.

This clone has just one count. For the CDR3, the DNA is TGTGCCAGCAGTTCGGCCCCTGGGGTGTACGAGCAGTACTTC. It specifies CASSSAPGVYEQYF. V and J are TRBV28 and TRBJ2-7; D not resolved. Trimming removed 4 bases at V and 4 bases at J, with 14 bases between. The length of the CDR3 is 14 residues. Germline lookup yields CDR1 MDHEN and CDR2 SYDVKM.

J is TRBJ2-5 and V is TRBV5-1, with D possibly called TRBD1 or TRBD2 (6 bases each). Trimming removed 0 bases at V and 5 bases at J, with 20 bases between. In germline, CDR1 is SGHRS, CDR2 YFSETQ. The CDR3 runs to 17 residues. The DNA of the CDR3 is TGCGCCAGCAGCTTGGCATCCGGCGGGACATCGGCGGAGACCCAGTACTTC. Its translation: CASSLASGGTSAETQYF. Supplemented by reference TRBV5-1 and TRBJ2-5, the full variable domain reads KAGVTQTPRYLIKTRGQQVTLSCSPISGHRSVSWYQQTPGQGLQFLFEYFSETQRNKGNFPGRFSGRQFSNSRSEMNVSTLELGDSALYLCASSLASGGTSAETQYFGPGTRLLVL.

The chain joins TRBV7-2 to TRBJ1-5; maybe TRBD1 (5 bases). The CDR3 spans 15 residues. Germline V gives CDR1 SGHTA, CDR2 FQGNSA. Trimming shortened V by 2 bases and J by 1 base, and 9 bases separated the two germline ends. As DNA, the CDR3 is TGTGCCAGCAGCTTAACAGGCTTGAGCAATCAGCCCCAGCATTTT. This gives the protein CASSLTGLSNQPQHF.

CDR3 DNA sequence: TGTGCCACCAGTGATTTTCGGCAGGGAAATGAGAGCACTGAAGCTTTCTTT. Its translation is CATSDFRQGNESTEAFF. This chain links TRBV24-1 with TRBJ1-1, with TRBD1 as a possible D gene (5 bases). V was shortened by 1 base and J by 4 bases, with 18 bases between the two germline ends. This CDR3 comprises 17 residues. CDR1 and CDR2 (germline): KGHDR, SFDVKD.

V usage is TRBV18 and J usage is TRBJ1-6, with 7 bases lining up with TRBD1. V lost 3 bases, J lost 8 bases, and 13 bases stayed unmatched. The CDR3 covers 17 residues. CDR1 and CDR2 from the germline V gene are KGHSH and LQKENI. The DNA for the CDR3 is TGTGCCAGCTCACCGCGAGCCACCAGGGACAGTCATTCACCCCTCCACTTT. It specifies CASSPRATRDSHSPLHF. The full variable domain, rest sourced from reference TRBV18 and TRBJ1-6, is NAGVMQNPRHLVRRRGQEARLRCSPMKGHSHVYWYRQLPEEGLKFMVYLQKENIIDESGMPKERFSAEFPKEGPSILRIQQVVRGDSAAYFCASSPRATRDSHSPLHFGNGTRLTVT.

The gene calls are TRBV12-3 or TRBV12-4 and TRBJ2-7, with D perhaps TRBD1 or TRBD2 (5 bases each). The V gene lost 2 bases and the J gene lost 9 bases, with 8 bases spanning the gap. The CDR3 runs 11 residues. CDR3 residues: CASSLTGPQYF. CDR3 coding DNA: TGTGCCAGCAGTTTAACGGGACCGCAGTACTTC.

The chain has TRBV19 and TRBJ2-5; TRBD1 matches 12 bases. The J segment lost 5 bases and the V segment lost 5 bases, leaving 9 bases of the junction unmatched. From germline, CDR1 is LNHDA and CDR2 SQIVND (reference sequence). The CDR3 spans 16 residues. The CDR3 nucleotides read TGTGCCAGTAGTGAGGGGACAGGGGGCTTTGGGGAGACCCAGTACTTC. This translates into CASSEGTGGFGETQYF.

The J gene is TRBJ2-2, the V gene TRBV19, with a tentative D call TRBD2 (5 bases). Between the trimmed V and J ends, which lost 8 bases and 5 bases, there was a span of 9 bases. The V gene's germline CDR1 is LNHDA and CDR2 SQIVND (reference sequence). The CDR3 sequence is 12 residues long. CDR3 DNA: TGTGCCAGTGGACGGGATACCGGGGAGCTGTTTTTT. Translation: CASGRDTGELFF. Combining the CDR3 with reference TRBV19 and TRBJ2-2 gives the whole variable domain DGGITQSPKYLFRKEGQNVTLSCEQNLNHDAMYWYRQDPGQGLRLIYYSQIVNDFQKGDIAEGYSVSREKKESFPLTVTSAQKNPTAFYLCASGRDTGELFFGEGSRLTVL.

This chain uses TRBV24-1 with TRBJ1-1; D remains ambiguous. Per germline, CDR1 KGHDR and CDR2 SFDVKD. This CDR3 region has 11 residues. Trimming cost V 8 bases and J 6 bases, with 9 bases left between them. CDR3 DNA: TGTGCCACCATGGAGGGCCCTGAAGCTTTCTTT. The encoded protein is CATMEGPEAFF.

The chain is built from TRBV2 and TRBJ1-3, with unresolved D. Trimming pared 0 bases from V and 3 bases from J, leaving 0 bases between. The germline gives CDR1 SNHLY, CDR2 FYNNEI. The CDR3 totals 12 residues. The CDR3 DNA sequence: TGTGCCAGCAGTGAAGCTGGAAACACCATATATTTT. Translated, it gives CASSEAGNTIYF.

V usage is TRBV27 and J usage is TRBJ1-5; D remains ambiguous. With 0 bases removed from V and 11 bases from J, the gap between germline ends came to 11 bases. The germline V gene encodes CDR1 MNHEY and CDR2 SMNVEV (reference sequence). The CDR3 runs 13 residues. CDR3 sequence (DNA): TGTGCCAGCAGTTTATCGAGGGCGAACGCCCAGCATTTT. Its translation is CASSLSRANAQHF.

The V call is TRBV19, the J call TRBJ2-4, with D tentatively TRBD2 (5 bases). Trimming removed 3 bases at V and 0 bases at J, with 6 bases between. Germline assignment: CDR1 LNHDA and CDR2 SQIVND (reference sequence). This CDR3 region has 14 residues. The CDR3, as DNA: TGTGCCAGTAGTATGCGGGTAGCCAAAAACATTCAGTACTTC. It specifies CASSMRVAKNIQYF.

This clone was counted a single time. This chain joins TRBV5-1 and TRBJ1-2; TRBD1 is a possible D gene (6 bases). V lost 3 bases and J lost 2, with 8 bases in between. The CDR3 spans 13 residues. The germline gives CDR1 SGHRS, CDR2 YFSETQ. DNA for the CDR3: TGCGCCAGCAGCTACGGACAGAACTATGGCTACACCTTC. This encodes CASSYGQNYGYTF. The full variable domain, completed using reference TRBV5-1 and TRBJ1-2, is KAGVTQTPRYLIKTRGQQVTLSCSPISGHRSVSWYQQTPGQGLQFLFEYFSETQRNKGNFPGRFSGRQFSNSRSEMNVSTLELGDSALYLCASSYGQNYGYTFGSGTRLTVV.

V and J are TRBV10-3 and TRBJ2-7, with D hard to call. The CDR3 spans 13 residues. V was trimmed by 8 bases and J by 3 bases, leaving 14 bases between them. Germline-derived CDR1 and CDR2 are ENHRY and SYGVKD. The CDR3 DNA follows: TGTGCCATCGCGCCCAGCGTAGACTACGAGCAGTACTTC. Residues: CAIAPSVDYEQYF.

The chain combines TRBV19 with TRBJ1-1; D remains unclear. This CDR3 is 13 amino acids long. Deletions cut 4 bases from V and 4 bases from J, with 10 bases between. Germline CDR1 LNHDA, CDR2 SQIVND (reference sequence). The chain's CDR3 is CASSKVGGTEAFF. The CDR3 bases are TGTGCCAGTAGTAAAGTAGGCGGCACTGAAGCTTTCTTT.

The chain links TRBV27 to TRBJ1-4; no reliable D call. With 3 bases removed from V and 5 bases from J, the gap between germline ends came to 13 bases. This CDR3 has 15 amino acids. Germline CDR1 is MNHEY and CDR2 is SMNVEV (reference sequence). Here the CDR3 DNA reads TGTGCCAGCAGTTTTCAGTCCAAGGGAAATGAAAAACTGTTTTTT. It yields the protein CASSFQSKGNEKLFF.

The V call is TRBV4-1, the J call TRBJ2-2; D call uncertain. Germline lookup yields CDR1 MGHRA and CDR2 YSYEKL. Trimming took off 1 base at V and 6 bases at J, with 6 bases between the two ends. This CDR3 is built from 13 residues. CDR3 residues: CASSQVVPGELFF. The CDR3 region has the DNA TGCGCCAGCAGCCAAGTGGTTCCCGGGGAGCTGTTTTTT.

This sequence joins TRBV5-6 and TRBJ2-5; D unclear. V was clipped by 0 bases and J by 2 bases, with 8 bases between them. Germline V CDR1 and CDR2: SGHDT, YYEEEE. The length of the CDR3 is 14 residues. The CDR3, as DNA: TGTGCCAGCAGCTTGGGTGCCGTTCAAGAGACCCAGTACTTC. Translating gives CASSLGAVQETQYF.